This TCR beta chain was sequenced during a study of Ad26.COV2.S vaccination and SARS-CoV-2 variants. Study-wide points: Spike-specific CD8+ and CD4+ T cell responses reportedly showed substantial breadth after vaccination.

Using immunoSEQ multiplex PCR, the repertoire was profiled, and TCRdb retains in-frame clones only, with some absent. The repertoire holds roughly 320,000 clones, with 80% to 90% as singletons. This clone appeared a few times. Its cognate antigen is unknown. The treatment: about 20 received Ad26.COV2.S at low or high dose, single or two shots; 5 received placebo; per-sample allocation not given. The samples were gathered on day 63 after the first injection of vaccine or placebo. Aged 18-55 years, donor was enrolled in Boston in the early 2020s. The V gene's germline CDR1 is SGHTA and CDR2 FQGTGA. The J segment lost 0 bases and the V segment lost 1 base, leaving 6 bases of the junction unmatched. The CDR3 is 17 amino acids.

V and J are TRBV7-3 and TRBJ1-1; 9 nucleotides agree with TRBD1. This clonotype was sampled from a person aged 18-60 years who received the Ad26.COV2.S COVID-19 vaccine or a placebo. This sample comprised peripheral blood, obtained in a trial of Ad26.COV2.S vaccine versus placebo. The CDR3 DNA is TGTGCCAGCAGCTTAAGAGCCGGGACAGGGCTGAACACTGAAGCTTTCTTT. Protein product: CASSLRAGTGLNTEAFF.